The rows below give T cell receptor beta chains drawn from one sample of a study of shared clonotypes between healthy human individuals. TCRdb's table, derived via immunoSEQ multiplex PCR, lists solely in-frame clones and lacks some. The sample lists some 380,000 clones; around 96% were seen once. Sequencing was done on a sample of memory CD8+ T cells sorted from blood. The receptors were gathered from a man between 25 and 39 years old in good health. Both conserved end residues are part of each CDR3. The D gene is left open where the match is weak. The listing skips clone size in some rows; elsewhere it reads once, few, many or a size class.

j_call clone_size d_call v_call cdr3_aa cdr3_nt
TRBJ2-1 - TRBD2 TRBV5-5 CASASGPKQFF TGTGCCAGCGCTAGCGGACCAAAGCAGTTCTTC
TRBJ2-6 - - TRBV12-5 CASGLTGANVLTF TGTGCTAGTGGTTTGACCGGGGCCAACGTCCTGACTTTC
TRBJ2-3 - - TRBV5-1 CASSLGLLKDTQYF TGCGCCAGCAGCTTGGGACTACTAAAAGATACGCAGTATTTT
TRBJ1-2 - - TRBV7-9 CASSLARGYTF TGTGCCAGCAGCTTAGCGCGCGGCTACACCTTC
TRBJ2-6 - - TRBV5-4 CASSFGVSSGANVLTF TGTGCCAGCAGCTTTGGGGTTTCGTCAGGGGCCAACGTCCTGACTTTC
TRBJ2-5 - TRBD2 TRBV5-4 CASSLSGRGETQYF TGTGCCAGCAGCTTAAGCGGGAGAGGGGAGACCCAGTACTTC
TRBJ2-2 - TRBD1 TRBV18 CASSPDRVLNTGELFF TGTGCCAGCTCACCGGACAGGGTTTTAAACACCGGGGAGCTGTTTTTT
TRBJ1-4 - - TRBV9 CASSAYGGGEKLFF TGTGCCAGCAGCGCCTACGGGGGCGGTGAAAAACTGTTTTTT
TRBJ2-7 - - TRBV28 CASSGVYEQYF TGTGCCAGCAGTGGGGTTTACGAGCAGTACTTC
TRBJ1-5 - - TRBV5-6 CASALGGGNQPQHF TGTGCCAGCGCCTTAGGGGGGGGCAATCAGCCCCAGCATTTT
TRBJ2-5 - TRBD1 TRBV7-2 CASSSGLDRRYQETQYF TGTGCCAGCAGCTCGGGTCTGGACAGGCGGTACCAAGAGACCCAGTACTTC
TRBJ2-1 - - TRBV28 CASSLDSRDEQFF TGTGCCAGCAGTCTCGACAGTCGCGATGAGCAGTTCTTC
TRBJ1-2 - TRBD1 TRBV19 CASKRTGQHYGYTF TGTGCCAGCAAACGGACGGGACAGCACTATGGCTACACCTTC
TRBJ2-1 once - TRBV29-1 CSVAGLARSYNEQFF TGCAGCGTAGCCGGTCTAGCGCGAAGCTACAATGAGCAGTTCTTC
TRBJ2-3 - TRBD2 TRBV14 CASSQDTSGRDTQYF TGTGCCAGCAGCCAAGATACTAGCGGGAGAGATACGCAGTATTTT
TRBJ1-5 - TRBD1 TRBV6-1 CANRGPVNQPQHF TGTGCCAACAGGGGGCCAGTAAATCAGCCCCAGCATTTT
TRBJ2-3 - - TRBV29-1 CSVEDHGREVADTQYF TGCAGCGTTGAAGATCACGGCAGGGAGGTCGCAGATACGCAGTATTTT
TRBJ1-1 - TRBD1 TRBV5-5 CASSSRQGPLNTEAFF TGTGCCAGCAGCTCGAGACAGGGGCCTTTGAACACTGAAGCTTTCTTT
TRBJ2-6 once - TRBV28 CASLTGANVLTF TGTGCCAGCCTTACTGGGGCCAACGTCCTGACTTTC
TRBJ1-1 - - TRBV7-2 CASSLAGGLTEAFF TGTGCCAGCAGCTTAGCGGGCGGTTTAACTGAAGCTTTCTTT
TRBJ1-6 - - TRBV5-1 CASSLEGSRNSPLHF TGCGCCAGCAGCTTGGAGGGGAGTAGAAATTCACCCCTCCACTTT
TRBJ1-2 - - TRBV19 CASSIRGSSYTF TGTGCCAGTAGTATCCGCGGGTCTAGCTACACCTTC
TRBJ1-2 - - TRBV28 CAGGRNGYTF TGTGCCGGAGGACGTAATGGCTACACCTTC
TRBJ1-2 - TRBD1 TRBV27 CASSLLPGQKIDGYTF TGTGCCAGCAGTTTATTACCGGGACAGAAAATTGATGGCTACACCTTC
TRBJ1-5 - - TRBV7-9 CASSLSGGNQPQHF TGTGCCAGCAGCCTTTCGGGGGGCAATCAGCCCCAGCATTTT
TRBJ2-2 - - TRBV6-6 CASSTKNTGELFF TGTGCCAGCAGTACTAAAAACACCGGGGAGCTGTTTTTT
TRBJ2-3 - TRBD1 TRBV6-6 CASSLQGFTDTQYF TGTGCCAGCAGCCTACAGGGGTTCACAGATACGCAGTATTTT